Listed below are T cell receptor beta chains from one sample, sequenced in a study of CD8+CD57+ T cells in acquired aplastic anemia. Using its own MiXCR run on the reads, TCRdb lists one record per CDR3 protein. Of about 400,000 distinct CDR3 sequences in the sample, 65% to 75% were seen once. The sequencing sample was made of sorted CD4+, CD8+, or CD8+CD57+ T cells (not recorded which) from PBMCs. The source is a human donor in good health, serving as a control. The CDR3 runs from the conserved cysteine through the conserved F or W. Each record gives: CDR3 protein, CDR3 DNA, J gene, D gene, clone size, V gene. D genes are given only for firm matches. Only part of the rows carry a size: once, few, many, or a class if the clone is expanded.

cdr3_aa: CAISEVGTQTYEQYF
cdr3_nt: TGTGCCATCAGTGAGGTGGGGACACAAACCTACGAGCAGTACTTC
j_call: TRBJ2-7
d_call: .
clone_size: many
v_call: TRBV10-3

cdr3_aa: CASSSQGGDQHQQLFF
cdr3_nt: TGTGCCAGCAGCTCCCAGGGAGGGGATCAGCATCAGCAACTGTTTTTT
j_call: TRBJ1-4
d_call: .
clone_size: .
v_call: TRBV7-2

cdr3_aa: CASTQGGLYEQYF
cdr3_nt: TGTGCCAGCACTCAGGGTGGCCTCTACGAGCAGTACTTC
j_call: TRBJ2-7
d_call: .
clone_size: .
v_call: TRBV25-1

cdr3_aa: CSVNRDRQGTQYF
cdr3_nt: TGCAGCGTTAATCGGGACAGACAGGGGACCCAGTACTTC
j_call: TRBJ2-5
d_call: TRBD1
clone_size: once
v_call: TRBV29-1

cdr3_aa: CASSSGTGSQETQYF
cdr3_nt: TGTGCCAGCAGCTCCGGGACAGGGTCCCAAGAGACCCAGTACTTC
j_call: TRBJ2-5
d_call: TRBD1
clone_size: once
v_call: TRBV2

cdr3_aa: CASSSRGAKLDFLFF
cdr3_nt: TGTGCCAGCAGTAGCCGGGGAGCAAAGCTGGATTTTCTGTTTTTT
j_call: TRBJ1-4
d_call: .
clone_size: .
v_call: TRBV7-2

cdr3_aa: CASSLGQDGYTFGF
cdr3_nt: .
j_call: TRBJ1-2
d_call: .
clone_size: .
v_call: TRBV7-9

cdr3_aa: CSAREAQVVDNEQFF
cdr3_nt: TGCAGTGCTAGGGAGGCACAGGTGGTCGACAATGAGCAGTTCTTC
j_call: TRBJ2-1
d_call: .
clone_size: .
v_call: TRBV20-1

cdr3_aa: CSAADRGWGETQYF
cdr3_nt: TGCAGTGCAGCAGACAGGGGGTGGGGGGAGACCCAGTACTTC
j_call: TRBJ2-5
d_call: TRBD1
clone_size: .
v_call: TRBV20-1

cdr3_aa: CASSLGTGSGAYSYTF
cdr3_nt: TGTGCCAGCAGCTTAGGGACGGGGAGCGGGGCCTATAGCTACACCTTC
j_call: TRBJ1-2
d_call: .
clone_size: .
v_call: TRBV5-1

cdr3_aa: CSASDRQTQYF
cdr3_nt: TGCAGTGCTTCAGACAGACAGACCCAGTACTTC
j_call: TRBJ2-5
d_call: .
clone_size: .
v_call: TRBV20-1

cdr3_aa: CASSPQGGGLAKNIQYF
cdr3_nt: TGTGCCAGCAGCCCCCAGGGCGGGGGCCTAGCCAAAAACATTCAGTACTTC
j_call: TRBJ2-4
d_call: .
clone_size: few
v_call: TRBV7-9

cdr3_aa: CASSQTGGNYEQYF
cdr3_nt: TGTGCCAGCAGCCAGACAGGGGGGAACTACGAGCAGTACTTC
j_call: TRBJ2-7
d_call: TRBD1
clone_size: few
v_call: TRBV10-1

cdr3_aa: CASTAVDTGAGNSIYF
cdr3_nt: TGCGCCAGTACCGCAGTGGATACGGGGGCAGGAAACTCCATATATTTT
j_call: TRBJ1-3
d_call: .
clone_size: .
v_call: TRBV10-2

cdr3_aa: CASSLEGGYGYTF
cdr3_nt: TGTGCCAGCAGCTTGGAGGGGGGCTACGGCTACACCTTC
j_call: TRBJ1-2
d_call: .
clone_size: once
v_call: TRBV7-6

cdr3_aa: CASSPTGIGQYF
cdr3_nt: TGTGCCAGCAGTCCCACCGGGATAGGGCAGTATTTT
j_call: TRBJ2-3
d_call: .
clone_size: many
v_call: TRBV27

cdr3_aa: CASRKGVGFNEAFF
cdr3_nt: TGTGCCAGCAGGAAAGGGGTGGGGTTCAATGAAGCTTTCTTT
j_call: TRBJ1-1
d_call: .
clone_size: .
v_call: TRBV5-1

cdr3_aa: CASSLEGFNQPQHF
cdr3_nt: TGTGCCAGCAGCTTAGAAGGGTTCAATCAGCCCCAGCATTTT
j_call: TRBJ1-5
d_call: .
clone_size: many
v_call: TRBV11-2

cdr3_aa: CASSLRLGREPQYF
cdr3_nt: TGTGCCAGCAGCTTAAGACTAGGCCGGGAGCCACAGTATTTT
j_call: TRBJ2-3
d_call: .
clone_size: .
v_call: TRBV14

cdr3_aa: CASSLDRVKTEAFF
cdr3_nt: TGTGCCAGCAGCTTAGACAGGGTCAAGACTGAAGCTTTCTTT
j_call: TRBJ1-1
d_call: .
clone_size: many
v_call: TRBV7-2

cdr3_aa: CAIRKANQDYHF
cdr3_nt: TGTGCCATCAGGAAGGCGAATCAGGACTACCACTTC
j_call: TRBJ1-2
d_call: .
clone_size: .
v_call: TRBV19

cdr3_aa: CASGLSLGGGGETQYF
cdr3_nt: TGTGCCAGCGGCTTATCGCTTGGTGGGGGGGGAGAGACCCAGTACTTC
j_call: TRBJ2-5
d_call: TRBD2
clone_size: .
v_call: TRBV5-1

cdr3_aa: CASPPVRAPSDEYF
cdr3_nt: TGTGCCAGCCCCCCCGTGCGGGCGCCCTCCGATGAGTACTTC
j_call: TRBJ2-7
d_call: .
clone_size: .
v_call: TRBV7-4

cdr3_aa: CSAREDGQGLHNSPLHF
cdr3_nt: TGCAGTGCTAGAGAGGATGGACAGGGCCTACATAATTCACCCCTCCACTTT
j_call: TRBJ1-6
d_call: TRBD1
clone_size: .
v_call: TRBV20-1

cdr3_aa: CASIRDRGRDTQYF
cdr3_nt: TGTGCCAGCATCCGAGACAGGGGGCGAGATACGCAGTATTTT
j_call: TRBJ2-3
d_call: TRBD1
clone_size: .
v_call: TRBV2

cdr3_aa: CASSLVGTCCDFYFEQYF
cdr3_nt: TGTGCCAGCAGTTTAGTCGGGACTTGCTGCGATTTCTACTTCGAGCAGTACTTC
j_call: TRBJ2-7
d_call: .
clone_size: .
v_call: TRBV2

cdr3_aa: CASSAWDRVYGYTF
cdr3_nt: TGTGCCAGCAGTGCCTGGGACAGGGTCTATGGCTACACCTTC
j_call: TRBJ1-2
d_call: TRBD1
clone_size: many
v_call: TRBV25-1

cdr3_aa: CASSPADIPITGELFF
cdr3_nt: TGTGCCAGCAGCCCAGCCGACATACCCATCACCGGGGAGCTGTTTTTT
j_call: TRBJ2-2
d_call: .
clone_size: many
v_call: TRBV5-6

cdr3_aa: CATTTGQGTYEQYF
cdr3_nt: TGCGCCACCACCACGGGACAGGGTACGTACGAGCAGTACTTC
j_call: TRBJ2-7
d_call: TRBD1
clone_size: .
v_call: TRBV4-3

cdr3_aa: CASSSQGYGNTF
cdr3_nt: TGTGCCAGCAGTTCTCAGGGGTATGGAAACACCTTC
j_call: TRBJ1-2
d_call: .
clone_size: .
v_call: TRBV7-2

cdr3_aa: CASSLGTGSVSETQYF
cdr3_nt: TGTGCCAGCAGCTTAGGGACAGGGTCGGTATCGGAGACCCAGTACTTC
j_call: TRBJ2-5
d_call: TRBD1
clone_size: .
v_call: TRBV5-5

cdr3_aa: CASTLEGSNSPLHF
cdr3_nt: TGTGCCAGCACCTTAGAGGGGTCCAATTCACCCCTCCACTTT
j_call: TRBJ1-6
d_call: .
clone_size: .
v_call: TRBV9

cdr3_aa: CASSFSNGGNTIYF
cdr3_nt: TGTGCCAGCAGTTTCTCAAATGGCGGAAACACCATATATTTT
j_call: TRBJ1-3
d_call: .
clone_size: many
v_call: TRBV12-3/TRBV12-4

cdr3_aa: CASSGTSSSYNEQFF
cdr3_nt: TGTGCCAGCAGCGGGACGTCTAGCTCCTACAATGAGCAGTTCTTC
j_call: TRBJ2-1
d_call: .
clone_size: few
v_call: TRBV2

cdr3_aa: CASSGRRGITETQYF
cdr3_nt: TGTGCCAGCAGCGGCCGACGTGGTATCACCGAGACCCAGTACTTC
j_call: TRBJ2-5
d_call: .
clone_size: .
v_call: TRBV7-2

cdr3_aa: CASSPGTGVYEQYFF
cdr3_nt: TGTGCCAGCAGCCCCGGGACAGGGGTCTACGAGCAGTACTTTTTT
j_call: TRBJ1-4
d_call: TRBD1
clone_size: .
v_call: TRBV7-6